These 2 T cell receptor beta chains share one sample of origin, sequenced in a study of CD8+ T cells in alopecia areata. Sequencing relied on a cDNA template that was reverse transcribed from extracted RNA. The repertoire was sequenced with immunoSEQ multiplex PCR; TCRdb's copy has only in-frame clones and lacks some. Among roughly 180,000 clones, about 63% were seen once, and the ten largest hold 1.5% to 2%. This sample comprised CD4+ T cells sorted from blood, obtained at week 0. These TCRs come from a human donor with alopecia areata.

This chain joins TRBV6-1 and TRBJ2-1; D not certain. Germline CDR1 reads MNHNS; CDR2 reads SASEGT. There are 14 residues in the CDR3. Trimming took off 8 bases at V and 0 bases at J, with 11 bases between the two ends. In DNA form, the CDR3 reads TGTGCCAGCTACAAGGGAAGCTCCTACAATGAGCAGTTCTTC. Encoded protein: CASYKGSSYNEQFF.

The chain is built from TRBV11-2 and TRBJ1-1; TRBD1 matches 8 bases. The CDR3 sequence is 15 residues long. With V trimmed by 0 bases and J by 7 bases, 7 bases remained unmatched. The germline CDR1 and CDR2 sequences are SGHAT and FQNNGV. The DNA for the CDR3 is TGTGCCAGCAGCTTAGATCTCGGACAGGGAATTGAAGCTTTCTTT. Its translation is CASSLDLGQGIEAFF.